A selection of T cell receptor beta chains follows, all from one sample in a study of graft-versus-host responses after intestinal transplantation. Antigen specificity for these receptors is unknown. TCRdb keeps only in-frame clones here, not all; method: immunoSEQ multiplex PCR. This sample yields tens of thousands of clones, of which 90% to 95% are seen a single time; less than 0.25% belongs to the top ten. The sequencing used unstimulated CD8+ T cells sorted from spleen or lymph node cells, collected before transplant. These receptors all come from a human donor who was the organ donor for an intestinal transplant. CDR3s include the opening cysteine and the closing phenylalanine or tryptophan. Each record gives: V gene, CDR3 protein.

V gene: TRBV4-3; CDR3 protein: CASSLNPRGGVYNEQFF
V gene: TRBV9; CDR3 protein: CASSGTEYNSPLHF
V gene: TRBV19; CDR3 protein: CASSISGSNYGYTF
V gene: TRBV4-2; CDR3 protein: CASSPKRGVTTDTQYF
V gene: TRBV7-2; CDR3 protein: CASSLDLGTYEQYF
V gene: TRBV7-9; CDR3 protein: CASSPGQNEQYF
V gene: TRBV4-1; CDR3 protein: CASSQEERGGYEQYF
V gene: TRBV10-3; CDR3 protein: CAISDTGGNTEAFF
V gene: TRBV4-3; CDR3 protein: CASSQDLLLGTSDDEQFF
V gene: TRBV4-3; CDR3 protein: CASSQDFSLNTEAFF
V gene: TRBV5-1; CDR3 protein: CASSFAVSNSPLHF
V gene: TRBV6-6; CDR3 protein: CASSYLQGFNEQFF
V gene: TRBV19; CDR3 protein: CASGTGRGFTDTQYF
V gene: TRBV2; CDR3 protein: CASTDTQYF
V gene: TRBV19; CDR3 protein: CASSILSGGGSEQFF
V gene: TRBV7-7; CDR3 protein: CASSSGQPNYGYTF
V gene: TRBV21-1; CDR3 protein: CASRRDRVTYEQYF
V gene: TRBV7-2; CDR3 protein: CASLAVSNTGELFF
V gene: TRBV6-6; CDR3 protein: CASSYSKLAGFYEQYF
V gene: TRBV10-3; CDR3 protein: CAIIESPGNTEAFF
V gene: TRBV4-3; CDR3 protein: CASSPGVGDEKLFF
V gene: TRBV5-4; CDR3 protein: CASSLAGTELYEQYF
V gene: TRBV6-5; CDR3 protein: CASKADYGYTF